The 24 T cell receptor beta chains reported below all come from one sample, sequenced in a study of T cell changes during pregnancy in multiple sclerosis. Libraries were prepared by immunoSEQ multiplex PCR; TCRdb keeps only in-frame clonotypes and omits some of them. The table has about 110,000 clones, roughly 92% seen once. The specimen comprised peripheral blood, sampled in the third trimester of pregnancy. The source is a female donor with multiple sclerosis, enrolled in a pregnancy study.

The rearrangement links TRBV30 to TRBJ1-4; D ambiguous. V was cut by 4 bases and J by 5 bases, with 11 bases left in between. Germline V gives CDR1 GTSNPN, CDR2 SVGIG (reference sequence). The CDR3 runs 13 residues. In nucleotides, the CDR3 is TGTGCCTGGAACGGAGACCCGAATGAAAAACTGTTTTTT. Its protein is CAWNGDPNEKLFF.

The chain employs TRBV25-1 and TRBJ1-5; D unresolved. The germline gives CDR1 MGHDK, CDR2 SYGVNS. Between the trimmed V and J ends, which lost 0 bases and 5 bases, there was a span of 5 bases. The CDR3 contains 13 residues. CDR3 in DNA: TGTGCCAGCAGTGAATACGAGCATCAGCCCCAGCATTTT. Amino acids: CASSEYEHQPQHF.

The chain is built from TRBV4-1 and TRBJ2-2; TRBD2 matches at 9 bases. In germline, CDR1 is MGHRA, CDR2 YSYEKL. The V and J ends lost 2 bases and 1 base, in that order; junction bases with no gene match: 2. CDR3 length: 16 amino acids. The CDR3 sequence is CASSQLLAGNTGELFF. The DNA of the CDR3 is TGCGCCAGCAGCCAATTACTAGCGGGGAACACCGGGGAGCTGTTTTTT.

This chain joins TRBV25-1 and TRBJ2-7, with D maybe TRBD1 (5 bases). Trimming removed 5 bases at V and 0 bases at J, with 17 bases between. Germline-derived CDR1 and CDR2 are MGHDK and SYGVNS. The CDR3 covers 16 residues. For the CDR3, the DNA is TGTGCCAGCAGTACCTTTCAGGGCGGAAACTCCTACGAGCAGTACTTC. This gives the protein CASSTFQGGNSYEQYF.

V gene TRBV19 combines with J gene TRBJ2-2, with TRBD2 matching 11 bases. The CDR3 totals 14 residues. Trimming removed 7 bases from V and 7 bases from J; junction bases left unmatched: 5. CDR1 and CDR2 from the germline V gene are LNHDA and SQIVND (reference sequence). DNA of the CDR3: TGTGCCAGTATAGCGGGGGGGTTTGTCGGGGAGCTGTTTTTT. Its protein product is CASIAGGFVGELFF.

CDR3 in DNA: TGTGCCAGCAGTTATGACAGGGTTCATGAAAAACTGTTTTTT. It is translated as CASSYDRVHEKLFF. The chain recombines TRBV27 with TRBJ1-4, with 7 bases lining up with TRBD1. The CDR3 loop spans 14 amino acids. V was clipped by 4 bases and J by 6 bases; unmatched bases: 5. Germline assignment: CDR1 MNHEY and CDR2 SMNVEV (reference sequence).

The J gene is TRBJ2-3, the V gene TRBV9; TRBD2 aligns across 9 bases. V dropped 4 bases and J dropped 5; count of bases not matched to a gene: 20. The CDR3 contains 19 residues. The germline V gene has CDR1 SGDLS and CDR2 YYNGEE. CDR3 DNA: TGTGCCAGCAGCCCCCTTGCCTCCACTGGCGGGAGGGCCAGAGATACGCAGTATTTT. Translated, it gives CASSPLASTGGRARDTQYF.

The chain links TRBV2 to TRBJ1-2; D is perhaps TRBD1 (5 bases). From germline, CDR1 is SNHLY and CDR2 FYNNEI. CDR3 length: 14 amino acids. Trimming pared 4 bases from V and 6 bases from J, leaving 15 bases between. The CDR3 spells CASSVGQGGNGYTF. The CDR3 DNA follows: TGTGCCAGCAGTGTCGGTCAGGGAGGAAATGGCTACACCTTC.

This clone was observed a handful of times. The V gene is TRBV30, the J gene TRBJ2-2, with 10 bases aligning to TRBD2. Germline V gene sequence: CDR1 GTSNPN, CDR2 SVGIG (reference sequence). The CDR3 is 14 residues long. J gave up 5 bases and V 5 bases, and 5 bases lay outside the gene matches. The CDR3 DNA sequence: TGTGCCTGGTATAGCGGGGGGCGGACCGGGGAGCTGTTTTTT. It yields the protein CAWYSGGRTGELFF.

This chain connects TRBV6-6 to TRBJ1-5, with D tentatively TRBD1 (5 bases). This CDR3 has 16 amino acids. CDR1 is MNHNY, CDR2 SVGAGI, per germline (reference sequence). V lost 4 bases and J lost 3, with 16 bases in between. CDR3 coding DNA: TGTGCCAGCAGTTCTAGGTGGACAACGGTCAATCAGCCCCAGCATTTT. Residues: CASSSRWTTVNQPQHF.

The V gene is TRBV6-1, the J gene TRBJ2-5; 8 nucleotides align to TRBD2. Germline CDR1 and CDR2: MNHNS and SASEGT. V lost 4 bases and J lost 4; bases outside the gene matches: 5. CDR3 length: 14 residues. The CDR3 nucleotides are TGTGCCAGCAGTGGTAGCGGGATCCGAGAGACCCAGTACTTC. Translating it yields CASSGSGIRETQYF.

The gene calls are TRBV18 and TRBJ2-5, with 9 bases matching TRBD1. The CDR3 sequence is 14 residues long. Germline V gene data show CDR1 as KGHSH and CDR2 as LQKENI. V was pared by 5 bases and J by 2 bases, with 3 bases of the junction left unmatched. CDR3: CASSRQGDQETQYF. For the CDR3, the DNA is TGTGCCAGCTCAAGACAGGGGGATCAAGAGACCCAGTACTTC.

Here the CDR3 DNA reads TGTGCCAGCAGCGTACAGGGGGGCGCCTGGGAGACTGAAGCTTTCTTT. Translation gives CASSVQGGAWETEAFF. This chain joins TRBV9 and TRBJ1-1, with 7 bases that match TRBD1. There are 16 residues in the CDR3. V lost 1 base, J lost 5 bases, and 11 bases stayed unmatched. The V gene's germline CDR1 is SGDLS and CDR2 YYNGEE.

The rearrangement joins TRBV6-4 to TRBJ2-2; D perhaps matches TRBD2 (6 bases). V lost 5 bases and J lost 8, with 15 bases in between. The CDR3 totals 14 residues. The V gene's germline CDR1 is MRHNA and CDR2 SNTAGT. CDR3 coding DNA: TGTGCCAGCAGTCTCCGGGACTCCGCGGGGGAGCTGTTTTTT. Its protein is CASSLRDSAGELFF.

CDR3 region: CASSPPGLRGAEKYF. DNA for the CDR3: TGTGCCAGCAGCCCTCCGGGACTTCGGGGGGCGGAGAAGTATTTT. The chain has TRBV14 and TRBJ2-3, with D possibly TRBD2 on 7 matching bases. Germline CDR1 reads SGHDN; CDR2 reads FVKESK. V was clipped by 4 bases and J by 13 bases, with 24 bases between them. The CDR3 consists of 15 residues. Full variable domain (rest looked up from reference TRBV14 and TRBJ2-3): EAGVTQFPSHSVIEKGQTVTLRCDPISGHDNLYWYRRVMGKEIKFLLHFVKESKQDESGMPNNRFLAERTGGTYSTLKVQPAELEDSGVYFCASSPPGLRGAEKYFGPGTRLTVL.

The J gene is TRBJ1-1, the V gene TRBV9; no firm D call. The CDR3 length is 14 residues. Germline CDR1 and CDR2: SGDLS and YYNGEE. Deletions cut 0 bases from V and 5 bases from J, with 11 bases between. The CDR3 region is CASSVGGLGTEAFF. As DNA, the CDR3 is TGTGCCAGCAGCGTAGGAGGGCTGGGGACTGAAGCTTTCTTT.

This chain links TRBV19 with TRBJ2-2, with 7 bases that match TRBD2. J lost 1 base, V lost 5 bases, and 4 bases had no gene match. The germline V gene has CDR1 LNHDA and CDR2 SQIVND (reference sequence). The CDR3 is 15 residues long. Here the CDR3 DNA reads TGTGCCAGTAGTTCAGCGGGATTGAACACCGGGGAGCTGTTTTTT. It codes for CASSSAGLNTGELFF. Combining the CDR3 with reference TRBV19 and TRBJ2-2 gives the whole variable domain DGGITQSPKYLFRKEGQNVTLSCEQNLNHDAMYWYRQDPGQGLRLIYYSQIVNDFQKGDIAEGYSVSREKKESFPLTVTSAQKNPTAFYLCASSSAGLNTGELFFGEGSRLTVL.

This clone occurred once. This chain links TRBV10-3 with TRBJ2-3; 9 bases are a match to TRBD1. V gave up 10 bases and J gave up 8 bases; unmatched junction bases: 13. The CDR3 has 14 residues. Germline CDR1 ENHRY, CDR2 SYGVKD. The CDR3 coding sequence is TGTGCCACCGTCCCGGGACAGGGTTCAAGTACGCAGTATTTT. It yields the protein CATVPGQGSSTQYF.

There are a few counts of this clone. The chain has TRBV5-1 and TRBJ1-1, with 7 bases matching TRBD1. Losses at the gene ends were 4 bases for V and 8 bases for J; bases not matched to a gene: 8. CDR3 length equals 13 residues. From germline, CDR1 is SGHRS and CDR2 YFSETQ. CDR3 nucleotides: TGCGCCAGCAGCGCCGAAGGGGGCCGAGAAGCTTTCTTT. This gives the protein CASSAEGGREAFF.

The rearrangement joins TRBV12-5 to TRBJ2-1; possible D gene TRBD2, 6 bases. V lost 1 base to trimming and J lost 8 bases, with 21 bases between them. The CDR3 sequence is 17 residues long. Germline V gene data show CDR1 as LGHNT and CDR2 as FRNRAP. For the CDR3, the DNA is TGTGCTAGTGGTTTGGCCCCAACTAGCTCTGGAATCTATGAGCAGTTCTTC. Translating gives CASGLAPTSSGIYEQFF. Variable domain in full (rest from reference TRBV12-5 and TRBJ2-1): DARVTQTPRHKVTEMGQEVTMRCQPILGHNTVFWYRQTMMQGLELLAYFRNRAPLDDSGMPKDRFSAEMPDATLATLKIQPSEPRDSAVYFCASGLAPTSSGIYEQFFGPGTRLTVL.

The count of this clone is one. CDR3: CASSYYPGTPQETQYF. In nucleotides, the CDR3 is TGTGCCAGCAGCTACTACCCCGGGACTCCCCAAGAGACCCAGTACTTC. The rearrangement uses TRBV5-6 and TRBJ2-5; weak D call: TRBD2 (6 bases). The germline gives CDR1 SGHDT, CDR2 YYEEEE. The V and J ends lost 3 bases and 1 base respectively, with 16 bases between them. The CDR3 spans 16 residues. The full variable domain, completed using reference TRBV5-6 and TRBJ2-5, is DAGVTQSPTHLIKTRGQQVTLRCSPKSGHDTVSWYQQALGQGPQFIFQYYEEEERQRGNFPDRFSGHQFPNYSSELNVNALLLGDSALYLCASSYYPGTPQETQYFGPGTRLLVL.

This chain's CDR3 is CASSLDSSGANVLTF. The DNA for the CDR3 is TGTGCCAGCAGCCTTGACAGCTCTGGGGCCAACGTCCTGACTTTC. The chain carries TRBV28 and TRBJ2-6; possible D gene TRBD1, 5 bases. CDR1 MDHEN and CDR2 SYDVKM come from the germline V gene. The CDR3 loop spans 15 amino acids. V lost 6 bases and J lost 0, with 9 bases in between.

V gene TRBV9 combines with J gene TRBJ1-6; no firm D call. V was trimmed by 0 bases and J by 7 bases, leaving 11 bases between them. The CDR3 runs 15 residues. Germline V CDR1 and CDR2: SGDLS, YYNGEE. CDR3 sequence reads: CASSVAGSGNSPLHF. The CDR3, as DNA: TGTGCCAGCAGCGTAGCAGGCAGCGGGAATTCACCCCTCCACTTT.

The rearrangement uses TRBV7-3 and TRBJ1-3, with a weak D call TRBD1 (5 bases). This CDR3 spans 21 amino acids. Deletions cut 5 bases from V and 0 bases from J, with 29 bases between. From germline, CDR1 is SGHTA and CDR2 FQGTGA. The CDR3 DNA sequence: TGTGCCAGCAGCGCTATGTTCAGGGTTACGAGCAGGAGGGTCTCTGGAAACACCATATATTTT. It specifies CASSAMFRVTSRRVSGNTIYF. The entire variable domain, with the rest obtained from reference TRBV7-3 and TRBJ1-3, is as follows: GAGVSQTPSNKVTEKGKYVELRCDPISGHTALYWYRQSLGQGPEFLIYFQGTGAADDSGLPNDRFFAVRPEGSVSTLKIQRTERGDSAVYLCASSAMFRVTSRRVSGNTIYFGEGSWLTVV.